The 31 T cell receptor beta chains presented below share a single source sample, sequenced in a study of vaccination and CD4 T cells after COVID-19. These TCRs' antigens remain unknown. Once obtained from cultured CD4+ T cells, the DNA was sequenced using the Oncomine TCR Beta short-read assay. TCRdb re-derived calls from the PCR reads in MiXCR, one entry per CDR3 protein. The table lists around 18,000 distinct CDR3 sequences, around 50% of them singletons. Time point meaning: late sampling 161 to 241 days after vaccination in three convalescent patients. Noted treatment: approximately nine-day PBMC culture with coronavirus spike peptide pools or control peptides (ViraFEST assay). The specimen comprised CD4+ T cells from blood, cultured in vitro, sampled about 7 months after SARS-CoV-2 vaccination. These TCRs come from a human donor who had recovered from COVID-19.

About this clonotype: A single base is all that separates this from a far larger clone, so a read error is likely. The genes are TRBV10-3 and TRBJ2-1; 7 bases line up with TRBD1. From germline, CDR1 is ENHRY and CDR2 SYGVKD. The CDR3 sequence is 18 residues long. V was clipped by 5 bases and J by 0 bases; unmatched bases: 13. The CDR3 sequence: CAISYRIGTAVSYNEQFF. In DNA form, the CDR3 reads TGTGCCATCAGTTACCGAATCGGGACAGCAGTCTCCTACAATGAGCAGTTCTTC.

The rearrangement joins TRBV4-2 to TRBJ1-1; the D is unclear. V lost 8 bases to trimming and J lost 1 base, with 17 bases between them. The CDR3 length is 15 residues. Germline CDR1 and CDR2: LGHNA and YNFKEQ. The CDR3 is CASQLEGRWNTEAFF. CDR3 bases: TGTGCCAGCCAACTAGAGGGAAGGTGGAACACTGAAGCTTTCTTT.

This clonotype was seen a few times. V and J are TRBV6-1 and TRBJ2-7; tentatively, D is TRBD1 or TRBD2 (6 bases each). The V and J ends lost 6 bases and 6 bases respectively, with 15 bases between them. Germline V gene lookup returns CDR1 MNHNS and CDR2 SASEGT. This CDR3 spans 13 amino acids. CDR3 bases: TGTGCCAGCAGCGCGAACGGGGGCCCCGAGCAGTACTTC. Its protein is CASSANGGPEQYF.

V gene TRBV20-1 combines with J gene TRBJ2-1, with D maybe TRBD1 (5 bases). This CDR3 spans 15 amino acids. Trimming left V 0 bases short and J 2 bases short, with 11 bases between. Per the germline V gene, CDR1 is DFQATT and CDR2 is SNEGSKA (reference sequence). The CDR3 loop is CSARDRRGPYNEQFF. The CDR3 DNA reads as TGCAGTGCTAGAGATCGAAGGGGTCCCTACAATGAGCAGTTCTTC.

The chain carries TRBV20-1 and TRBJ1-5, with TRBD1 matching 10 bases. CDR1 and CDR2 from the germline V gene are DFQATT and SNEGSKA (reference sequence). The CDR3 runs 13 residues. J gave up 6 bases and V 6 bases, and 5 bases lay outside the gene matches. This CDR3 is CSAWDRGSQPQHF. The DNA of the CDR3 is TGCAGTGCGTGGGACAGGGGTAGTCAGCCCCAGCATTTT.

This clonotype has a handful of counts. This rearrangement joins TRBV7-2 to TRBJ1-5, with D possibly being TRBD1 (5 bases). Per the germline V gene, CDR1 is SGHTA and CDR2 is FQGNSA. The V end lost 1 base, the J end lost 5 bases, and 12 bases lay between the germline ends. The CDR3 is made up of 15 amino acids. The CDR3 sequence: CASSLDGAPYQPQHF. DNA of the CDR3: TGTGCCAGCAGCTTAGACGGGGCCCCTTATCAGCCCCAGCATTTT.

There are a few counts of this clonotype. The chain combines TRBV27 with TRBJ2-5; D might be TRBD1 (5 bases). The V end lost 6 bases, the J end lost 3 bases, and 14 bases lay between the germline ends. The length of the CDR3 is 14 residues. Germline CDR1 MNHEY, CDR2 SMNVEV (reference sequence). The chain's CDR3 is CASSDFGAEETQYF. CDR3 sequence (DNA): TGTGCCAGCAGCGACTTTGGGGCAGAAGAGACCCAGTACTTC.

The chain combines TRBV7-2 with TRBJ2-3; TRBD2 matches at 10 bases. V lost 1 base to trimming and J lost 3 bases; unmatched junction nucleotides: 10. Germline CDR1 reads SGHTA; CDR2 reads FQGNSA. This CDR3 has 18 amino acids. The CDR3 spells CASSLVGTSVWGTDTQYF. The CDR3 DNA sequence: TGTGCCAGCAGCTTAGTCGGGACTAGCGTTTGGGGGACAGATACGCAGTATTTT.

V gene TRBV27 combines with J gene TRBJ1-2, with 7 bases identical to TRBD1. There are 13 residues in the CDR3. V lost 5 bases to trimming and J lost 8 bases; unmatched junction nucleotides: 8. Germline CDR1 MNHEY, CDR2 SMNVEV (reference sequence). This chain's CDR3 is CASSQGQKRGYTF. CDR3 sequence (DNA): TGTGCCAGCAGTCAGGGACAGAAAAGGGGCTACACCTTC.

The V gene is TRBV20-1, the J gene TRBJ1-5; 11 bases fit TRBD1. After removal of 6 bases from V and 6 bases from J, the junction contained 10 bases not matched to a gene. Per the germline V gene, CDR1 is DFQATT and CDR2 is SNEGSKA (reference sequence). The CDR3 totals 15 residues. This CDR3 is CSARTGGGDGQPQHF. The CDR3, as DNA: TGCAGTGCCAGGACAGGGGGCGGAGATGGTCAGCCCCAGCATTTT.

V usage is TRBV2 and J usage is TRBJ1-6; 8 bases are shared with TRBD1. This CDR3 has 15 residues. V shed 7 bases and J 7 bases; nucleotides not matched to a gene: 9. Germline CDR1 is SNHLY and CDR2 is FYNNEI. CDR3 sequence: CASTRDRGGNSPLHF. The DNA for the CDR3 is TGTGCCAGCACGAGAGACAGGGGTGGCAATTCACCCCTCCACTTT.

The chain uses TRBV20-1 and TRBJ2-5, with 9 bases that match TRBD2. The CDR3 consists of 15 residues. Per the germline V gene, CDR1 is DFQATT and CDR2 is SNEGSKA (reference sequence). V was pared by 4 bases and J by 2 bases, with 8 bases of the junction left unmatched. CDR3 residues: CSATGPAGGQETQYF. CDR3 bases: TGCAGTGCTACCGGACCAGCGGGGGGTCAAGAGACCCAGTACTTC.

The V call is TRBV19, the J call TRBJ2-2; a possible D gene is TRBD2 (5 bases). This CDR3 is built from 13 residues. Deletions cut 5 bases from V and 3 bases from J, with 7 bases between. Germline V lookup: CDR1 LNHDA, CDR2 SQIVND (reference sequence). DNA for the CDR3: TGTGCCAGTAGTTCGAGGGACACCGGGGAGCTGTTTTTT. Residues: CASSSRDTGELFF.

This clonotype has just a few counts. The chain combines TRBV7-3 with TRBJ2-3; TRBD2 aligns across 9 bases. V lost 3 bases to trimming and J lost 5 bases; unmatched junction nucleotides: 0. Germline lookup yields CDR1 SGHTA and CDR2 FQGTGA. CDR3 size: 13 residues. This CDR3 is CASSLREGDTQYF. In DNA form, the CDR3 reads TGTGCCAGCAGCTTGCGGGAGGGAGATACGCAGTATTTT.

This clonotype was seen a single time. The chain joins TRBV6-1 to TRBJ1-6, with 8 positions matching TRBD1. Germline loops: CDR1 MNHNS, CDR2 SASEGT. The V and J ends lost 6 bases and 0 bases, in that order; junction bases with no gene match: 7. The CDR3 consists of 17 residues. CDR3 coding DNA: TGTGCCAGCAGCGAACAGGGGGGTCGCTCCTATAATTCACCCCTCCACTTT. The encoded protein is CASSEQGGRSYNSPLHF.

V and J are TRBV30 and TRBJ1-6, with a weak D call TRBD1 (5 bases). In germline, CDR1 is GTSNPN, CDR2 SVGIG (reference sequence). The length of the CDR3 is 16 residues. V gave up 2 bases and J gave up 2 bases, with 13 bases separating them. DNA of the CDR3: TGTGCCTGGAGTTGGGCAGGGAGGCCCTATAATTCACCCCTCCACTTT. The encoded protein is CAWSWAGRPYNSPLHF.

This clonotype was detected only a few times. The CDR3 DNA reads TGTGCCAGCAGGACAGGGGGCGGCACTGAAGCTTTCTTT. Amino acid sequence: CASRTGGGTEAFF. The V gene is TRBV2, the J gene TRBJ1-1, with 10 nucleotides matching TRBD1. CDR1 and CDR2 from the germline V gene are SNHLY and FYNNEI. After removal of 6 bases from V and 4 bases from J, the junction contained 2 bases not matched to a gene. The CDR3 runs 13 residues. Looking up the rest from reference TRBV2 and TRBJ1-1 gives the full variable domain: EPEVTQTPSHQVTQMGQEVILRCVPISNHLYFYWYRQILGQKVEFLVSFYNNEISEKSEIFDDQFSVERPDGSNFTLKIRSTKLEDSAMYFCASRTGGGTEAFFGQGTRLTVV.

This clonotype showed up just a few times. In DNA form, the CDR3 reads TGTGCCAGCTCCAAGGGACAGGAAGAGACCCAGTACTTC. This translates into CASSKGQEETQYF. The chain carries TRBV18 and TRBJ2-5; the match to TRBD1 covers 8 bases. The CDR3 loop spans 13 amino acids. The germline V gene encodes CDR1 KGHSH and CDR2 LQKENI. The V gene end was trimmed by 6 bases and the J gene end by 3 bases; junction bases not matched to a gene: 3.

The chain combines TRBV7-6 with TRBJ2-7; 11 bases fit TRBD2. The CDR3 contains 18 residues. Trimming at V came to 5 bases and at J to 6 bases, leaving 18 bases not matched to a gene. CDR1 is SGHVS, CDR2 FNYEAQ, per germline. The CDR3 loop is CASSETAGTSGPDREQYF. Written as DNA, the CDR3 is TGTGCCAGCAGCGAAACCGCCGGGACTAGCGGTCCAGACCGCGAGCAGTACTTC.

V gene TRBV5-4 combines with J gene TRBJ2-3; tentatively, D is TRBD1 or TRBD2 (6 bases each). CDR3 size: 16 residues. The germline V and J ends were trimmed by 0 bases and 0 bases, with 11 bases remaining between them. CDR1 and CDR2 (germline): SGHNT, YYREEE (reference sequence). CDR3 DNA: TGTGCCAGCAGCTTGGGGGGGGCCCTTAGCACAGATACGCAGTATTTT. Its protein product is CASSLGGALSTDTQYF.

This clonotype turned up a few times. The gene calls are TRBV7-9 and TRBJ2-2; a possible D gene is TRBD2 (5 bases). Germline assignment: CDR1 SEHNR and CDR2 FQNEAQ (reference sequence). V shed 1 base and J shed 4 bases, with 7 bases lying between them. There are 14 residues in the CDR3. The CDR3 region is CASSLGRATGELFF. The CDR3 bases are TGTGCCAGCAGCTTAGGGCGGGCCACCGGGGAGCTGTTTTTT.

This clonotype has a handful of counts. J is TRBJ2-3 and V is TRBV20-1; no reliable D call. The length of the CDR3 is 15 residues. V was clipped by 2 bases and J by 1 base, with 13 bases between them. In germline, CDR1 is DFQATT, CDR2 SNEGSKA (reference sequence). The CDR3 protein is CSARRGVMGTDTQYF. Here the CDR3 DNA reads TGCAGTGCTAGACGTGGGGTAATGGGCACAGATACGCAGTATTTT.

The rearrangement joins TRBV6-2 or TRBV6-3 to TRBJ2-5; 7 bases match TRBD1. Germline-derived CDR1 and CDR2 are MNHEY and SVGEGT. Unmatched junction bases numbered 3, after V lost 6 bases and J lost 2 bases. The CDR3 is 13 amino acids. The CDR3 DNA reads TGTGCCAGCAGATCGACAGGGCAAGAGACCCAGTACTTC. Protein product: CASRSTGQETQYF.

The rearrangement uses TRBV20-1 and TRBJ1-1; no firm D call. Germline V gene sequence: CDR1 DFQATT, CDR2 SNEGSKA (reference sequence). The V and J ends lost 0 bases and 0 bases respectively, with 8 bases between them. The CDR3 consists of 14 residues. The CDR3 protein is CSARDHTMNTEAFF. The CDR3 region has the DNA TGCAGTGCTAGAGATCACACGATGAACACTGAAGCTTTCTTT.

V and J are TRBV20-1 and TRBJ2-3; 12 bases are a match to TRBD2. CDR1 DFQATT and CDR2 SNEGSKA come from the germline V gene (reference sequence). CDR3 length: 18 amino acids. Unmatched junction bases numbered 11, after V lost 0 bases and J lost 4 bases. The CDR3 sequence is CSARDWGLAGWGPDTQYF. CDR3 nucleotides: TGCAGTGCTAGAGATTGGGGACTAGCGGGCTGGGGGCCAGATACGCAGTATTTT.

This rearrangement joins TRBV7-8 to TRBJ2-7; TRBD1 might be the D (5 bases). Trimming pared 1 base from V and 0 bases from J, leaving 7 bases between. Germline V gene lookup returns CDR1 SGHVS and CDR2 FQNEAQ. The CDR3 contains 14 residues. The CDR3 nucleotides are TGTGCCAGCAGCTTAGTTGGGGCCTCCTACGAGCAGTACTTC. It yields the protein CASSLVGASYEQYF.

In this sample, this clonotype turned up a few times. The rearrangement uses TRBV6-2 or TRBV6-3 and TRBJ1-2, with 9 nucleotides matching TRBD1. Germline V CDR1 and CDR2: MNHEY, SVGEGT. CDR3 length: 17 residues. V lost 0 bases, J lost 4 bases, and 9 bases stayed unmatched. The DNA for the CDR3 is TGTGCCAGCAGTTACTCGGCCAGAGCGGACAGGGGCTATGGCTACACCTTC. Protein sequence: CASSYSARADRGYGYTF.

CDR3 sequence (DNA): TGCAGTGCTAGAGATAGGCGAAGGGGATTTAACACTGAAGCTTTCTTT. Translating gives CSARDRRRGFNTEAFF. The V and J genes are TRBV20-1 and TRBJ1-1; D may be TRBD1 (5 bases). Germline V lookup: CDR1 DFQATT, CDR2 SNEGSKA (reference sequence). The CDR3 is made up of 16 amino acids. V shed 0 bases and J shed 2 bases, with 16 bases lying between them.

J is TRBJ2-3 and V is TRBV7-9; D ambiguous. Per germline, CDR1 SEHNR and CDR2 FQNEAQ (reference sequence). CDR3 size: 12 residues. Trimming took 5 bases from V and 6 from J, leaving 9 bases between them. CDR3 region: CASSPPVDTQYF. CDR3 DNA: TGTGCCAGCAGCCCCCCCGTTGATACGCAGTATTTT.

This clonotype has only a few counts. The rearrangement joins TRBV6-1 to TRBJ1-5, with D unclear. The CDR3 runs to 13 residues. V was cut by 6 bases and J by 0 bases, with 6 bases left in between. Germline-derived CDR1 and CDR2 are MNHNS and SASEGT. The CDR3 region is CASRGFSNQPQHF. Written as DNA, the CDR3 is TGTGCCAGCAGGGGATTTAGCAATCAGCCCCAGCATTTT.

The chain joins TRBV25-1 to TRBJ2-7; the match to TRBD1 covers 7 bases. Germline loops: CDR1 MGHDK, CDR2 SYGVNS. The CDR3 has 14 amino acids. The J segment lost 3 bases and the V segment lost 6 bases, leaving 8 bases of the junction unmatched. CDR3: CASRASTGLYEQYF. The CDR3 DNA is TGTGCCAGCAGGGCGTCGACAGGGCTCTACGAGCAGTACTTC.